The sample holds many counts of the clone carrying this T cell receptor (beta chain). These data come from a study of low-dose radiotherapy and immunotherapy resistance in tumors. This CDR3 is built from 16 residues. Germline CDR1 SGHNT, CDR2 YYREEE (reference sequence). With V trimmed by 4 bases and J by 3 bases, 11 bases remained unmatched. Alpha- and beta-chain coverage of first-strand cDNA came from TRAV- and TRBV-specific primers. With a V-primer adapter and a constant-region primer, TCRs were amplified for approximately 19 PCR cycles. TCRdb fed the reads into MiXCR, producing one record per CDR3 protein. Among about 84,000 distinct CDR3 sequences listed, about a sixth were seen once. Indicated time point: after trial treatment. As to treatment: LDRT plus nivolumab, ipilimumab, low-dose cyclophosphamide and aspirin (RACIN trial).

The sequence was obtained from a male donor with prostate cancer. This chain uses TRBV5-4 with TRBJ2-5; 8 nucleotides match TRBD1. The sequenced sample was PBMCs, obtained after low-dose radiotherapy plus immunotherapy. CDR3 loop: CASSLPGQGGKETQYF. The CDR3 region has the DNA TGTGCCAGCAGCCTACCCGGACAGGGTGGAAAAGAGACCCAGTACTTC.